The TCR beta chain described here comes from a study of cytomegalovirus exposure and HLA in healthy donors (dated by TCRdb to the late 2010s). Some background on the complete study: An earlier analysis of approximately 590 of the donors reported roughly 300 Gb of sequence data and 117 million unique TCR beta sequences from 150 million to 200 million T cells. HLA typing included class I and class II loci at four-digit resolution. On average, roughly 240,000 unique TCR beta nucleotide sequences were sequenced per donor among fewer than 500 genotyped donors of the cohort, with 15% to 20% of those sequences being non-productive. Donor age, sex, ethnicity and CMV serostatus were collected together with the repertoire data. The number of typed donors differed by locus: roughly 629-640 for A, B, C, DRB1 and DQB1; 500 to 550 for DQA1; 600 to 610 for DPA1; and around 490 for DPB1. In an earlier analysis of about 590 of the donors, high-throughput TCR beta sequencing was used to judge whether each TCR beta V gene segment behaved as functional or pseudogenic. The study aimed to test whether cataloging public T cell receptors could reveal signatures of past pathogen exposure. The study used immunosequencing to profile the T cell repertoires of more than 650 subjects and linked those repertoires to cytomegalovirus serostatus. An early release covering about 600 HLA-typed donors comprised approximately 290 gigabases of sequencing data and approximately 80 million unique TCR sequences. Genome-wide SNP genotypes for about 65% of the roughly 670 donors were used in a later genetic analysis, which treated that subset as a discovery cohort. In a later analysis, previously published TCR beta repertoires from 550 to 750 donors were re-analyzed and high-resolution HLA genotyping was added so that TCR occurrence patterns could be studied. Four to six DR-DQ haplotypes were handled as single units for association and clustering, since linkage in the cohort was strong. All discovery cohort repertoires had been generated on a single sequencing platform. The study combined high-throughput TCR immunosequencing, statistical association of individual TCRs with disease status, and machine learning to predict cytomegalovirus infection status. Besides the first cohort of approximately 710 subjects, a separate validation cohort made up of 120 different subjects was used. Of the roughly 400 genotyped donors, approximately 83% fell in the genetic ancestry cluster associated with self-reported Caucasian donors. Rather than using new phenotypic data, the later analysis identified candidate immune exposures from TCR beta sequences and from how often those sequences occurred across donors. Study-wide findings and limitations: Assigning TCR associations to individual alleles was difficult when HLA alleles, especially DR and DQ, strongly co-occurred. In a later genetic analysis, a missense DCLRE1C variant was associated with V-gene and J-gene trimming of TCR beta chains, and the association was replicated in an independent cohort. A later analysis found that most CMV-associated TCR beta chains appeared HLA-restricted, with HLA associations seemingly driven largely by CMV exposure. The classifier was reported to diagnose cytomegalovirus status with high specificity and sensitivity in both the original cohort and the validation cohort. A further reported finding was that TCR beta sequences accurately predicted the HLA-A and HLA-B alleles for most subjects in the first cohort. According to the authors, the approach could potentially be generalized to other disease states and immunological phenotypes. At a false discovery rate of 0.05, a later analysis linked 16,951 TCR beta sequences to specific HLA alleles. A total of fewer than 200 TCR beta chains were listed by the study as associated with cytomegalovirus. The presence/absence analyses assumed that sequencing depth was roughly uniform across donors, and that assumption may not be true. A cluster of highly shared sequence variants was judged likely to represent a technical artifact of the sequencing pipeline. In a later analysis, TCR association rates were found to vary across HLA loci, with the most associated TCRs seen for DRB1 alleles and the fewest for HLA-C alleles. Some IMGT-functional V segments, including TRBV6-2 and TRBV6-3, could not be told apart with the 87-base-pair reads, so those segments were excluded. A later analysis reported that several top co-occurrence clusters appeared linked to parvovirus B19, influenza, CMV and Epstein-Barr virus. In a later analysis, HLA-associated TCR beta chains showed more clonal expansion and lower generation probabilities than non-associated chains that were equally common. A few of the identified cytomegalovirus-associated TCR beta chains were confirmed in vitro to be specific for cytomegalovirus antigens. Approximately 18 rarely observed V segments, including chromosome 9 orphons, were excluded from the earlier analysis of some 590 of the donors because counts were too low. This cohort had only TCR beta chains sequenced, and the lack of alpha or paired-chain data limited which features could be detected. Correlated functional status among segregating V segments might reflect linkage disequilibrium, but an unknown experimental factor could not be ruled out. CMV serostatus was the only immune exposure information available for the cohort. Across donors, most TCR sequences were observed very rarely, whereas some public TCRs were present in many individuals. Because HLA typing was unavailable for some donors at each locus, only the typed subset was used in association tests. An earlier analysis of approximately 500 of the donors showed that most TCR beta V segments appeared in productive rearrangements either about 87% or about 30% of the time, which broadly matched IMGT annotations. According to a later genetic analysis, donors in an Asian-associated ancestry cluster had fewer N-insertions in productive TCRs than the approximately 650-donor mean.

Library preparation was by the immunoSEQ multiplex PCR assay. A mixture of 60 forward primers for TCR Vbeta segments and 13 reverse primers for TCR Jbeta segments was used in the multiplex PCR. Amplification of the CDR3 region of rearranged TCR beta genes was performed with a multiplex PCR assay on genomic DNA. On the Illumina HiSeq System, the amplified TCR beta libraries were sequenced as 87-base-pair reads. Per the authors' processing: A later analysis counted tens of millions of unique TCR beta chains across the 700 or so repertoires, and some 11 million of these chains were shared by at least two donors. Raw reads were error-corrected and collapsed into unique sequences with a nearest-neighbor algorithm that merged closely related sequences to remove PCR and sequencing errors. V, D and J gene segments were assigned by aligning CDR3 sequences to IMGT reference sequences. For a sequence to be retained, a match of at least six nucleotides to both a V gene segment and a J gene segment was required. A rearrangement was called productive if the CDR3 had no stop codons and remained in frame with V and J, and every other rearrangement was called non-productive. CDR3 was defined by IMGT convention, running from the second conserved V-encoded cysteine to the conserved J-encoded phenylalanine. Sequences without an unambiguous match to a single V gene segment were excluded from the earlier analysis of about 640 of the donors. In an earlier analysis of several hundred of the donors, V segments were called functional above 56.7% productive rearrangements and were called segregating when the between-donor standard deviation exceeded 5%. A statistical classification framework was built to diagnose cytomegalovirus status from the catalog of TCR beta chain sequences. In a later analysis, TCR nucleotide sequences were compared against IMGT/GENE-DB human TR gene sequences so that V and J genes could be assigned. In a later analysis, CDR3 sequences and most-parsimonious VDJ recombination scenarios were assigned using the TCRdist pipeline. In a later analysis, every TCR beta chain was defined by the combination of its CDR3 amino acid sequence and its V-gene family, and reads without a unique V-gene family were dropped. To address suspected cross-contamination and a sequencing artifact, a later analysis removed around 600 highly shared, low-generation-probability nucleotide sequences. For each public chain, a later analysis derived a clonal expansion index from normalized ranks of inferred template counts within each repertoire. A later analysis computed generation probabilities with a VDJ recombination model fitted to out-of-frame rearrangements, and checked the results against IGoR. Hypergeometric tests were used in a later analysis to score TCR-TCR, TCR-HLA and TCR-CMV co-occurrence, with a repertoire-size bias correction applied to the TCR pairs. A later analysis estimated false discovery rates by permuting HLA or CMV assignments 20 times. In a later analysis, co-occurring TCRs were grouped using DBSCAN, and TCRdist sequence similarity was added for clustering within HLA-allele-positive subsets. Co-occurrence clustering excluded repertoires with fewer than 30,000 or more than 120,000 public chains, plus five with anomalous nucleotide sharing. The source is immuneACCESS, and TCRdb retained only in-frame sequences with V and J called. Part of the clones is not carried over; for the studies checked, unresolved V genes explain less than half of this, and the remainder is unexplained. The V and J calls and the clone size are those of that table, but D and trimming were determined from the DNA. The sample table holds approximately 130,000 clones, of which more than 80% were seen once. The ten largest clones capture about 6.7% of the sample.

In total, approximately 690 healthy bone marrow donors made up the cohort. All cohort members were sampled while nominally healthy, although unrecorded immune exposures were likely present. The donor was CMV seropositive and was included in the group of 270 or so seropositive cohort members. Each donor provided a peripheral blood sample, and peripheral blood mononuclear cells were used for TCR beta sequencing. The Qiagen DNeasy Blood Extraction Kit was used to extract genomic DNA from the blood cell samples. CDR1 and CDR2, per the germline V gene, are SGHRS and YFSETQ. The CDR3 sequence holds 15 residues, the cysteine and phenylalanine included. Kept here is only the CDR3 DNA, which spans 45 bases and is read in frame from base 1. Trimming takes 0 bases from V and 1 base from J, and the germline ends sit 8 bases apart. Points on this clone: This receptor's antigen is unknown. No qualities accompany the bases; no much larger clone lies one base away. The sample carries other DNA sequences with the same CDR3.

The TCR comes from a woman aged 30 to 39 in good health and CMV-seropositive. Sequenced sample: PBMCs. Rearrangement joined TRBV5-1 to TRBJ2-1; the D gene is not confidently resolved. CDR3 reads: CASSLEPGSYNEQFF. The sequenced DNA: TGCGCCAGCAGCTTGGAACCGGGTTCCTACAATGAGCAGTTCTTC.